The next 7 T cell receptor beta chains were all read from a single sample in a study of control samples from healthy donors and cancer patients. TCRdb keeps only in-frame clones here, not all; method: immunoSEQ multiplex PCR. The sample yields over 100,000 clones, about 93% seen once. The sample comprised blood. All receptors derive from a man in his forties in good health.

The rearrangement uses TRBV4-1 and TRBJ2-5; TRBD1 matches at 7 bases. V shed 0 bases, J shed 2 bases, and the junction held 6 bases outside the gene matches. This CDR3 is 16 amino acids long. The germline V gene encodes CDR1 MGHRA and CDR2 YSYEKL. The CDR3, as DNA: TGCGCCAGCAGCCAAGATAACAGGGGTTGGCAAGAGACCCAGTACTTC. Amino acid sequence: CASSQDNRGWQETQYF.

This clone was detected only once. This chain uses TRBV18 with TRBJ1-2; no clear D gene. V was cut by 6 bases and J by 2 bases, with 16 bases left in between. CDR1 is KGHSH, CDR2 LQKENI, per germline. The CDR3 runs to 15 residues. The CDR3, as DNA: TGTGCCAGCTCCCCCTCTGCGCGGCGGAACTATGGCTACACCTTC. Translating gives CASSPSARRNYGYTF.

This clone occurred once. The J gene is TRBJ2-7, the V gene TRBV2, with D possibly being TRBD1 (5 bases). The CDR3 runs 12 residues. Germline CDR1 reads SNHLY; CDR2 reads FYNNEI. V shed 6 bases and J shed 2 bases, with 8 bases lying between them. The CDR3 reads CASRTATYEQYF. The CDR3 bases are TGTGCCAGCAGGACAGCAACCTACGAGCAGTACTTC.

This clone appeared once. This chain links TRBV15 with TRBJ2-3; D is possibly TRBD2 (6 bases). The CDR3 runs 15 residues. V shed 1 base and J shed 5 bases, with 13 bases lying between them. CDR1 is LNHNV, CDR2 YYDKDF, per germline (reference sequence). The CDR3 nucleotides read TGTGCCACCAGCAGAGGGCCGGGGGAAGGAGATACGCAGTATTTT. Translation: CATSRGPGEGDTQYF.

The chain has TRBV5-1 and TRBJ2-1; 14 nucleotides line up with TRBD2. CDR1 is SGHRS, CDR2 YFSETQ, per germline. With 0 bases clipped from V and 9 bases from J, the junction kept 2 bases outside the gene matches. The CDR3 loop spans 15 amino acids. The CDR3 spells CASSLGLAGGTEQFF. The CDR3, as DNA: TGCGCCAGCAGCTTGGGACTAGCGGGGGGGACTGAGCAGTTCTTC.

This clone has just one count. V and J are TRBV28 and TRBJ2-7, with D possibly being TRBD2 (5 bases). The V and J ends lost 2 bases and 9 bases respectively, with 17 bases between them. This CDR3 region has 14 residues. CDR1 is MDHEN and CDR2 is SYDVKM in the germline V gene. This CDR3 reads CASSLGESAFGQYF. The CDR3 DNA is TGTGCCAGCAGTTTAGGGGAGTCCGCTTTTGGGCAGTACTTC. Full variable domain (rest looked up from reference TRBV28 and TRBJ2-7): DVKVTQSSRYLVKRTGEKVFLECVQDMDHENMFWYRQDPGLGLRLIYFSYDVKMKEKGDIPEGYSVSREKKERFSLILESASTNQTSMYLCASSLGESAFGQYFGPGTRLTVT.

This clone was recorded only once. The chain carries TRBV7-8 and TRBJ2-1, with D perhaps assigned TRBD1 or TRBD2 (7 bases each). CDR1 SGHVS and CDR2 FQNEAQ come from the germline V gene. The CDR3 length is 17 residues. Deletions cut 1 base from V and 4 bases from J, with 17 bases between. The CDR3 region is CASSLGGGQPIYNEQFF. Written as DNA, the CDR3 is TGTGCCAGCAGCTTAGGGGGGGGACAGCCTATTTACAATGAGCAGTTCTTC.